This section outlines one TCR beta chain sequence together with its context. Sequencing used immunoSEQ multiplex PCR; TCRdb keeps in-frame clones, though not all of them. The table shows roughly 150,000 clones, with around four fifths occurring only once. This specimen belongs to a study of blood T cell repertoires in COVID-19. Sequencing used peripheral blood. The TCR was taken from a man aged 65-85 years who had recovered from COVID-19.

CDR3 loop: CASSSGTTTYEQYF. CDR3 sequence (DNA): TGTGCCAGCAGTTCCGGGACTACTACCTACGAGCAGTACTTC. V gene TRBV6-2 or TRBV6-3 combines with J gene TRBJ2-7; TRBD2 aligns across 7 bases. The CDR3 is 14 residues long. V was clipped by 4 bases and J by 2 bases; unmatched bases: 5. The germline CDR1 and CDR2 sequences are MNHEY and SVGEGT.